Shown below are 5 T cell receptor beta chains from a single sample sequenced in a study of shared clonotypes between healthy human individuals. TCRdb keeps only in-frame clones here, not all; method: immunoSEQ multiplex PCR. The sample has roughly 2 million clones, 85% to 95% seen once. Sequenced material: naive CD4+ T cells sorted from blood. Indicated subset: CD45RA+ positively selected. The receptors were gathered from a man between 18 and 29 years old in good health.

J is TRBJ1-3 and V is TRBV28, with D unclear. This CDR3 spans 10 amino acids. Deletions cut 6 bases from V and 9 bases from J, with 6 bases between. Germline-derived CDR1 and CDR2 are MDHEN and SYDVKM. The CDR3 protein is CASRGSTIYF. Here the CDR3 DNA reads TGTGCCAGCAGAGGGAGCACCATATATTTT.

The rearrangement uses TRBV6-6 and TRBJ1-2; D call uncertain. Per the germline V gene, CDR1 is MNHNY and CDR2 is SVGAGI (reference sequence). V was cut by 7 bases and J by 7 bases, with 16 bases left in between. CDR3 length: 13 residues. CDR3 nucleotide sequence: TGTGCCAGCACTCCCGTGCGGGATGGTGGCTACACCTTC. It is translated as CASTPVRDGGYTF.

The chain combines TRBV10-2 with TRBJ2-5; D possibly corresponds to TRBD2 (5 bases). The CDR3 has 16 residues. The germline CDR1 and CDR2 sequences are WSHSY and SAAADI. Trimming took off 8 bases at V and 4 bases at J, with 23 bases between the two ends. The CDR3 protein is CASGRVGRANRETQYF. The CDR3, as DNA: TGCGCCAGCGGGCGGGTCGGTAGGGCGAATCGAGAGACCCAGTACTTC.

This clone appeared once. A much larger clone is a single base away; this may be a read error. This chain uses TRBV4-1 with TRBJ1-2; D unresolved. This CDR3 contains 14 residues. Germline V gene data show CDR1 as MGHRA and CDR2 as YSYEKL. CDR3 sequence (DNA): TGCGCCGGCAGCCAAGATCCACACACGGATGGCTACACCTTC. Translation: CAGSQDPHTDGYTF.

CDR3 sequence: CASSQNRGRGYTF. The CDR3 coding sequence is TGTGCCAGCAGCCAAAACAGGGGGCGAGGCTACACCTTC. The J gene is TRBJ1-2, the V gene TRBV7-9; the match to TRBD1 covers 9 bases. Germline values: CDR1 SEHNR, CDR2 FQNEAQ (reference sequence). This CDR3 comprises 13 residues. The ends lost 5 bases at V and 8 bases at J; junction bases unmatched: 6.